One sample yielded the 9 T cell receptor beta chains listed below, sequenced in a study of blood T cell repertoires in COVID-19. Clones were read by immunoSEQ multiplex PCR, and TCRdb kept only the in-frame ones, dropping some. The sample carries about 400,000 clones, approximately 86% recorded once. The sequencing sample was made of peripheral blood. The receptors originated from a woman aged 60-75 years with COVID-19, enrolled during active disease.

The V gene is TRBV6-2 or TRBV6-3, the J gene TRBJ2-5, with D possibly TRBD1 on 6 matching bases. Germline V lookup: CDR1 MNHEY, CDR2 SVGEGT. CDR3 size: 16 residues. V gave up 0 bases and J gave up 3 bases, with 14 bases separating them. The DNA of the CDR3 is TGTGCCAGCAGTTACTCGGACAGAGACTCCAAAGAGACCCAGTACTTC. Its translation: CASSYSDRDSKETQYF.

Only a few counts were recorded for this clone. The genes are TRBV15 and TRBJ1-2, with 7 bases fitting TRBD1. From germline, CDR1 is LNHNV and CDR2 YYDKDF (reference sequence). J lost 7 bases, V lost 3 bases, and 2 bases had no gene match. CDR3 length: 12 amino acids. The CDR3 DNA sequence: TGTGCCACCAGCAGGACAGGGACTGGCTACACCTTC. It yields the protein CATSRTGTGYTF.

This chain uses TRBV19 with TRBJ2-7, with 10 bases fitting TRBD1. The CDR3 totals 14 residues. V was pared by 7 bases and J by 1 base, with 4 bases of the junction left unmatched. CDR1 LNHDA and CDR2 SQIVND come from the germline V gene (reference sequence). CDR3 sequence: CASNDRGPSYEQYF. CDR3 coding DNA: TGTGCCAGTAACGACAGGGGGCCTTCCTACGAGCAGTACTTC.

CDR3 amino acids: CASSLRKSTEAFF. The CDR3 nucleotides are TGTGCCAGCAGCTTACGAAAGAGCACTGAAGCTTTCTTT. The chain combines TRBV7-2 with TRBJ1-1; D gene ambiguous. Germline CDR1 reads SGHTA; CDR2 reads FQGNSA. V lost 2 bases and J 4 bases, leaving 8 bases between the germline ends. The CDR3 spans 13 residues.

The gene calls are TRBV9 and TRBJ2-6; D might be TRBD1 (6 bases). The germline V gene encodes CDR1 SGDLS and CDR2 YYNGEE. CDR3 size: 17 residues. V was trimmed by 3 bases and J by 0 bases, leaving 13 bases between them. The CDR3 here is CASSARTVSSGANVLTF. CDR3 in DNA: TGTGCCAGCAGCGCCAGGACAGTTAGCTCTGGGGCCAACGTCCTGACTTTC.

The V gene is TRBV5-1, the J gene TRBJ2-1; a weak D match, TRBD1 (7 bases). This CDR3 is built from 14 residues. Per germline, CDR1 SGHRS and CDR2 YFSETQ. The V end was cut by 4 bases, the J end by 7 bases, with 15 bases between. CDR3 sequence: CASSPDYRGNEQFF. The CDR3 DNA is TGCGCCAGCAGCCCGGACTACAGGGGAAATGAGCAGTTCTTC.

V gene TRBV27 combines with J gene TRBJ2-3, with 8 bases aligning to TRBD2. V gave up 0 bases and J gave up 2 bases; unmatched junction bases: 4. The CDR3 contains 16 residues. Germline V gene sequence: CDR1 MNHEY, CDR2 SMNVEV (reference sequence). CDR3 bases: TGTGCCAGCAGTTTATCGCCAGCGGGGGACACAGATACGCAGTATTTT. Translated, it gives CASSLSPAGDTDTQYF.

The chain is built from TRBV5-1 and TRBJ2-1; 14 bases align to TRBD2. The CDR3 extends over 16 amino acids. J gave up 5 bases and V 4 bases, and 5 bases lay outside the gene matches. Germline CDR1 is SGHRS and CDR2 is YFSETQ. The CDR3 loop reads CASSLRTSGGNNEQFF. The CDR3 DNA reads TGCGCCAGCAGCCTCCGGACTAGCGGGGGGAACAATGAGCAGTTCTTC.

The chain carries TRBV29-1 and TRBJ2-7; 8 bases align to TRBD1. Germline assignment: CDR1 SQVTM and CDR2 ANQGSEA. The CDR3 sequence is 13 residues long. The trim removed 5 bases at V and 3 bases at J, leaving 6 bases unmatched. The CDR3 DNA follows: TGCAGCGTTAAGACAGGGGAGAACTACGAGCAGTACTTC. Its translation is CSVKTGENYEQYF.